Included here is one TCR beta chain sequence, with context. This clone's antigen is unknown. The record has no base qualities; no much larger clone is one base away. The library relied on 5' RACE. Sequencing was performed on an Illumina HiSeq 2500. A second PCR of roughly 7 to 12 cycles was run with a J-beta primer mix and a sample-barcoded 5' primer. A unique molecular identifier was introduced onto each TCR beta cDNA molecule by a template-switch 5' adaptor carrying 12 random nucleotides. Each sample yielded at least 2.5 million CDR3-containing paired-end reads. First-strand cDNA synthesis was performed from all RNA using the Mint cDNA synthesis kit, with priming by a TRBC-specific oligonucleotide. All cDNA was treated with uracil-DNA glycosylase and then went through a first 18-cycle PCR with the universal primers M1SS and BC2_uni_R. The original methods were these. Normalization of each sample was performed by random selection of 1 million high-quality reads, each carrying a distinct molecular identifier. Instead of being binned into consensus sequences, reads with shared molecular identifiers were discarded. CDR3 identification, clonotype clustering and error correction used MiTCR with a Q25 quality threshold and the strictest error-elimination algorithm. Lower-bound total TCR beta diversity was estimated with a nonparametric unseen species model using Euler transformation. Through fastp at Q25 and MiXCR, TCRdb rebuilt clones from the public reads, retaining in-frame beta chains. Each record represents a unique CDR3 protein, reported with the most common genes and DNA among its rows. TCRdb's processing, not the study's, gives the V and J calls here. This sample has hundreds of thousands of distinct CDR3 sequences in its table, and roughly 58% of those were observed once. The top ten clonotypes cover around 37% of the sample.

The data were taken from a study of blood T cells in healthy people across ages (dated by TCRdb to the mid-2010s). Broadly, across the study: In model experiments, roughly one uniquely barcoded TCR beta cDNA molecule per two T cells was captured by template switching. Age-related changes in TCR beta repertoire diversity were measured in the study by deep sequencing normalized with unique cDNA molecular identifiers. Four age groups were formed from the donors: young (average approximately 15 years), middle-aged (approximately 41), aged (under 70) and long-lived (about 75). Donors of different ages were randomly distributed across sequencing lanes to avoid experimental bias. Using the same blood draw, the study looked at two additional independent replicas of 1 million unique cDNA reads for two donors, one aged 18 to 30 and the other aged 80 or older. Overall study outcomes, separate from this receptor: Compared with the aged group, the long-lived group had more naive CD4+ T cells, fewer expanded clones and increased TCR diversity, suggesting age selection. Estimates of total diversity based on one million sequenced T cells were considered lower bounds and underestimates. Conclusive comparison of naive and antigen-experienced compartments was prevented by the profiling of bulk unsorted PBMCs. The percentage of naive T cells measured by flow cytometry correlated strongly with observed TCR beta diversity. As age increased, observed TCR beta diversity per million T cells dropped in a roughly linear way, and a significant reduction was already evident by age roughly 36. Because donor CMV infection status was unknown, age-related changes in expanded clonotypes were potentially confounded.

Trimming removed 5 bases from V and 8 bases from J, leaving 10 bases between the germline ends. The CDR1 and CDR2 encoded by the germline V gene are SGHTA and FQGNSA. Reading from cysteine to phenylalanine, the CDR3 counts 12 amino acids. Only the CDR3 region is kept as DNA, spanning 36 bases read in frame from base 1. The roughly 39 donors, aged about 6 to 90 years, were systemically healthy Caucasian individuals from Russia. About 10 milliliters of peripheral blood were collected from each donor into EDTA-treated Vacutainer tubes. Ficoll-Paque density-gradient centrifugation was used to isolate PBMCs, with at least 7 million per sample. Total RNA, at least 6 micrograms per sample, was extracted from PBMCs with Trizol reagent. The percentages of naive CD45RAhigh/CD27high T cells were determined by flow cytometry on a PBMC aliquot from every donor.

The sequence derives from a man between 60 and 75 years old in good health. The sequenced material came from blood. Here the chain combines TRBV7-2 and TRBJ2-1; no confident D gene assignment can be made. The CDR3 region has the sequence CASSRFADEQFF. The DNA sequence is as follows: TGTGCCAGCAGCCGGTTCGCGGATGAGCAGTTCTTC. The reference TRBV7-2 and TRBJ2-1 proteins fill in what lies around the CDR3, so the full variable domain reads GAGVSQSPSNKVTEKGKDVELRCDPISGHTALYWYRQSLGQGLEFLIYFQGNSAPDKSGLPSDRFSAERTGGSVSTLTIQRTQQEDSAVYLCASSRFADEQFFGPGTRLTVL.